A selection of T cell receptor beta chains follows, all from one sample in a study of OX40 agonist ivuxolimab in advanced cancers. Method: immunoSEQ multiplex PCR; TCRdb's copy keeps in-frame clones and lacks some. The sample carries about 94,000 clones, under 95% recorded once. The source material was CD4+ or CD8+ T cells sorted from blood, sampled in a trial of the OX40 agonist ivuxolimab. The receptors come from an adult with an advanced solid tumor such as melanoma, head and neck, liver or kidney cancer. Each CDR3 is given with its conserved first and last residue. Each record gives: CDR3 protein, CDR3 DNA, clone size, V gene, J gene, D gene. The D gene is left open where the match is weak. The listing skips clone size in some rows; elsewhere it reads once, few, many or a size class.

CATSRRTGGGEQYF	TGTGCCACCAGCAGGAGGACAGGGGGTGGCGAGCAGTACTTC	-	TRBV15	TRBJ2-7	TRBD1
CASSVRDFQTGELFF	TGTGCCAGCAGTGTTCGGGACTTCCAAACCGGGGAGCTGTTTTTT	-	TRBV2	TRBJ2-2	-
CASNTGVRTGELFF	TGCGCCAGCAACACGGGAGTTCGGACCGGGGAGCTGTTTTTT	-	TRBV5-1	TRBJ2-2	-
CASSPVRDEQFF	TGTGCCAGCTCACCAGTGAGGGATGAGCAGTTCTTC	-	TRBV18	TRBJ2-1	-
CASGYAPLSAGDNEQFF	TGTGCTAGTGGTTATGCCCCCCTCTCGGCGGGAGACAATGAGCAGTTCTTC	-	TRBV12-5	TRBJ2-1	TRBD2
CASSLVAGVTNTEAFF	TGTGCCAGCAGCTTAGTGGCAGGGGTAACGAACACTGAAGCTTTCTTT	once	TRBV7-2	TRBJ1-1	-
CASSPSGSEGYNEQFF	TGTGCCAGCTCACCTAGCGGGAGCGAGGGCTACAATGAGCAGTTCTTC	-	TRBV18	TRBJ2-1	TRBD2
CAISDRVSNTEAFF	TGTGCCATCAGTGACAGGGTCTCGAACACTGAAGCTTTCTTT	-	TRBV10-3	TRBJ1-1	-
CSVVGPDRDFGSFSYEQYF	TGCAGCGTTGTGGGTCCGGACAGGGATTTTGGTTCCTTCTCCTACGAGCAGTACTTC	-	TRBV29-1	TRBJ2-7	TRBD1
CASSETQTMGYEQYF	TGCGCCAGCAGTGAGACACAAACGATGGGCTACGAGCAGTACTTC	-	TRBV10-1	TRBJ2-7	-
CASSFRTGLRTEAFF	TGTGCCAGCAGTTTCAGGACAGGGCTTCGCACTGAAGCTTTCTTT	-	TRBV6-5	TRBJ1-1	TRBD1
CASSFPLSGKPANTGELFF	TGTGCCAGCAGCTTCCCCCTGAGCGGAAAACCCGCGAACACCGGGGAGCTGTTTTTT	-	TRBV7-2	TRBJ2-2	-
CASSFLNLAGELFF	TGTGCCAGCAGCTTCTTGAACCTTGCCGGGGAGCTGTTTTTT	-	TRBV7-2	TRBJ2-2	-
CASSYRPVARAFF	TGTGCCAGCAGTTACCGGCCGGTGGCGAGGGCTTTCTTT	-	TRBV6-5	TRBJ1-1	-
CASSTHGTGNYGYTF	TGTGCCAGCAGCACCCACGGGACAGGGAACTATGGCTACACCTTC	few	TRBV11-2	TRBJ1-2	TRBD1
CASSLEVAGAGELFF	TGCGCCAGCAGCTTGGAGGTAGCGGGTGCCGGGGAGCTGTTTTTT	-	TRBV5-1	TRBJ2-2	TRBD2
CASSPNWDALTNEKLFF	TGTGCCAGCAGTCCGAACTGGGACGCACTAACTAATGAAAAACTGTTTTTT	-	TRBV5-8	TRBJ1-4	-
CASSGTGVRTNEKLFF	TGCGCCAGCAGCGGGACAGGGGTCCGGACTAATGAAAAACTGTTTTTT	few	TRBV5-1	TRBJ1-4	TRBD1